This T cell receptor beta chain was retrieved from a study of T cell repertoires in ileal Crohn's disease. Overall study results and limits: High-frequency clones were more common in sorted CD8 than CD4 cells.

On this clone: No antigen is known for it.

Trimming removed 3 bases at V and 3 bases at J, with 9 bases between. Germline V gene sequence: CDR1 SGHTA, CDR2 FQGNSA. This CDR3 contains 13 residues. Some clones are missing from TCRdb's copy, which holds only in-frame ones; the method was immunoSEQ multiplex PCR. Altogether some 8,000 clones are present, roughly 80% being singletons, with the ten largest covering 7% to 8.5%. The chain is built from TRBV7-2 and TRBJ2-7; a weak D match, TRBD2 (7 bases). The sequence was collected from an adult with Crohn's disease. Sequences were obtained from ileal tissue. CDR3 DNA: TGTGCCAGCAGCTTGAGGGGGGGCTACGAGCAGTACTTC. Amino acids: CASSLRGGYEQYF.